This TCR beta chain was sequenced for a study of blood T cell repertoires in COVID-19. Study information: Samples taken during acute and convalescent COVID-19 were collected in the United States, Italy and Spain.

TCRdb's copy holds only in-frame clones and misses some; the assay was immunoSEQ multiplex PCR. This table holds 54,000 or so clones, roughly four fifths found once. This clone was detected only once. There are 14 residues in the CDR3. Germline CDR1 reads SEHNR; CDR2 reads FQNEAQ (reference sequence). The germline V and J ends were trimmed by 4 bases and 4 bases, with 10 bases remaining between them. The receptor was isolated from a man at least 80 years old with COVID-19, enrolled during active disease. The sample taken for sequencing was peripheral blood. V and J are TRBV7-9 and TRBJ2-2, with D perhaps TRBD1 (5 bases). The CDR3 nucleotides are TGTGCCAGCAGCTCCCCTAGGGGCACCGGGGAGCTGTTTTTT. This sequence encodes CASSSPRGTGELFF.